These T cell receptor beta chains were read from a single sample in a study of Ad26.COV2.S vaccination and SARS-CoV-2 variants. Assay: immunoSEQ multiplex PCR; the TCRdb copy retains only in-frame clones and omits some. The sample includes about 410,000 clones, about 89% of them seen just once. The sequencing used peripheral blood, collected in a trial of Ad26.COV2.S vaccine versus placebo. These receptors all come from a person between 18 and 60 years old who received the Ad26.COV2.S COVID-19 vaccine or a placebo. Both conserved end residues are part of each CDR3. Each record gives: CDR3 length, clone size, J gene, D gene, V gene, CDR3 DNA, CDR3 protein. D genes are given only for firm matches. Clone size is shown for a subset of rows, as once, few, many or a class of expanded clone.

16,few,TRBJ2-2,NA,TRBV7-7,TGTGCTAGCAGCTTAGGTTTAGGGGTCGGCACCGGGGAGCTGTTTTTT,CASSLGLGVGTGELFF
17,NA,TRBJ2-1,TRBD2,TRBV5-6,TGTGCCAGCAGTCCCCAACCCGCCAGCGGGAGGGCCAATGAGCAGTTCTTC,CASSPQPASGRANEQFF
14,NA,TRBJ2-7,NA,TRBV4-1,TGCGCCAGCAGCCTCCGACAGAGCTCCTACGAGCAGTACTTC,CASSLRQSSYEQYF
18,NA,TRBJ1-5,NA,TRBV12-5,TGTGCTAGTGGTTTGGTACGTGATATGCACCTAAGCAATCAGCCCCAGCATTTT,CASGLVRDMHLSNQPQHF
15,NA,TRBJ2-7,NA,TRBV7-9,TGTGCCAGCACCCGGGGGATAGCAGGAGGGGGCGAGCAGTACTTC,CASTRGIAGGGEQYF
14,NA,TRBJ1-6,TRBD1,TRBV11-2,TGTGCCAGCAGCTTGGACAGGGTGAATTCACCCCTCCACTTT,CASSLDRVNSPLHF
13,NA,TRBJ2-7,TRBD2,TRBV5-1,TGCGCCAGCAGCCCTGAGGGACTAAGAGAGCAGTACTTC,CASSPEGLREQYF
14,NA,TRBJ1-1,TRBD1,TRBV7-9,TGTGCCAGCAGCCTCGGTCCGGGACAGGGGGAAGCTTTCTTT,CASSLGPGQGEAFF
15,NA,TRBJ2-7,TRBD1,TRBV11-3,TGTGCCAGCAGCTTAGGAGTGACAGGGGGCTACGAGCAGTACTTC,CASSLGVTGGYEQYF
12,NA,TRBJ1-1,TRBD1,TRBV27,TGTGCCATAAGGGGGCCGGGCACTGAAGCTTTCTTT,CAIRGPGTEAFF
11,NA,TRBJ1-2,NA,TRBV30,TGTGCCTGGAGCATTAGATATGGCTACACCTTC,CAWSIRYGYTF
14,NA,TRBJ1-1,NA,TRBV7-9,TGTGCCAGCAGCCCCCCCCAAGTGAACACTGAAGCTTTCTTT,CASSPPQVNTEAFF
11,NA,TRBJ2-5,NA,TRBV6-6,TGTGCCAGCAGTCGCGCAGAGACCCAGTACTTC,CASSRAETQYF
15,NA,TRBJ1-1,TRBD1,TRBV6-5,TGTGCCAGCAGGCGGGACAGTTTATTGAACACTGAAGCTTTCTTT,CASRRDSLLNTEAFF
14,NA,TRBJ1-5,NA,TRBV19,TGTGCCAGTAGTTTTCGGGAGGGCAATCAGCCCCAGCATTTT,CASSFREGNQPQHF
13,NA,TRBJ1-2,NA,TRBV29-1,TGCAGCGCAATCGACAGAGCTAACTATGGCTACACCTTC,CSAIDRANYGYTF
13,NA,TRBJ1-2,NA,TRBV2,TGTGCCAGCAACTCCATACCCAGACATGGCTACACCTTC,CASNSIPRHGYTF
16,NA,TRBJ2-3,TRBD2,TRBV9,TGTGCCAGCAGCGTCAGCGGGAGGTTTGGCACAGATACGCAGTATTTT,CASSVSGRFGTDTQYF